The 7 T cell receptor beta chains given below trace back to one sample, sequenced in a study of blood T cells in healthy people across ages. The second PCR ran about 6 to 11 cycles with a sample-barcoded 5' primer and J-beta primers. One entry per CDR3 protein, called by TCRdb with MiXCR from the 5' RACE reads. The sample consists of about 1.4 million distinct CDR3 sequences, approximately 59% of them appearing once. The sequenced sample consisted of blood. These receptors were obtained from a man younger than 35 in good health.

The CDR3, as DNA: TGTGCCAGCAGCCAAAGCCCCGTAGCGGGGGGGTACAATGAGCAGTACTTC. Translating it yields CASSQSPVAGGYNEQYF. V usage is TRBV3-1 and J usage is TRBJ2-7; 11 positions match TRBD2. The CDR3 extends over 17 amino acids. The ends lost 2 bases at V and 7 bases at J; junction bases unmatched: 13. Per germline, CDR1 LGHDT and CDR2 YNNKEL (reference sequence).

A few counts support this clonotype. This chain links TRBV14 with TRBJ2-7; D remains ambiguous. Trimming removed 8 bases at V and 0 bases at J, with 14 bases between. Germline CDR1 is SGHDN and CDR2 is FVKESK. The length of the CDR3 is 14 residues. The CDR3 DNA reads as TGTGCCAGCTCCGCCCTGGGCAGCTCCTACGAGCAGTACTTC. The encoded protein is CASSALGSSYEQYF.

The chain couples TRBV20-1 to TRBJ1-5; 10 positions agree with TRBD1. From germline, CDR1 is DFQATT and CDR2 SNEGSKA (reference sequence). The CDR3 contains 16 residues. The ends lost 0 bases at V and 5 bases at J; junction bases unmatched: 7. CDR3 nucleotide sequence: TGCAGTGCTAGAGATCCCGGACAGGGGGGAGATCAGCCCCAGCATTTT. Its translation is CSARDPGQGGDQPQHF.

There are a few counts of this clonotype. The rearrangement links TRBV12-3 or TRBV12-4 to TRBJ2-7; unclear D gene. Trimming cost V 3 bases and J 6 bases, with 12 bases left between them. The CDR3 has 13 residues. CDR3 in amino acids: CASSLARASEQYF. CDR3 coding DNA: TGTGCCAGCAGTTTGGCAAGGGCGAGCGAGCAGTACTTC.

This sequence joins TRBV15 and TRBJ2-7; either TRBD1 or TRBD2 may fit D (5 bases each). V was clipped by 1 base and J by 3 bases, with 25 bases between them. Germline-derived CDR1 and CDR2 are LNHNV and YYDKDF (reference sequence). The CDR3 has 19 residues. The CDR3 nucleotides read TGTGCCACCAGCAGAGCCCTATCATCCCGGGACGGAACCCACTACGAGCAGTACTTC. Translation: CATSRALSSRDGTHYEQYF.

The chain recombines TRBV9 with TRBJ2-1; possibly TRBD1 for D (6 bases). The J call is doubtful: the DNA matches TRBJ2-7 better. The germline gives CDR1 SGDLS, CDR2 YYNGEE. The CDR3 covers 14 residues. CDR3 amino acids: CASSRTEGSYEQYF. The CDR3 coding sequence is TGTGCCAGCAGCAGGACAGAAGGATCCTACGAGCAGTACTTC.

This clonotype has only a few counts. The V and J genes are TRBV29-1 and TRBJ2-7, with D possibly TRBD1 on 5 matching bases. V dropped 7 bases and J dropped 0 bases, with 13 bases sitting between them. The CDR3 extends over 13 amino acids. CDR1 is SQVTM and CDR2 is ANQGSEA in the germline V gene. The CDR3 sequence is CSALSRVSYEQYF. The CDR3, as DNA: TGCAGCGCACTCTCCAGGGTCTCCTACGAGCAGTACTTC.